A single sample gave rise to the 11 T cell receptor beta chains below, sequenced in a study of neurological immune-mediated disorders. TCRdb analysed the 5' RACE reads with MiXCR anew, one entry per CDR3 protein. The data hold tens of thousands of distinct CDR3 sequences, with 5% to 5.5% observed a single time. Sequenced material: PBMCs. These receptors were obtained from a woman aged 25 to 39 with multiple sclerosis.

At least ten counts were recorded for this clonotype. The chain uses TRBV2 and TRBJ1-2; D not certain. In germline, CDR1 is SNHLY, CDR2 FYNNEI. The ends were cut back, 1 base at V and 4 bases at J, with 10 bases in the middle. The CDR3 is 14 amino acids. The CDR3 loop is CASSEGTAIYGYTF. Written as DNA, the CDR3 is TGTGCCAGCAGTGAAGGGACGGCTATCTATGGCTACACCTTC.

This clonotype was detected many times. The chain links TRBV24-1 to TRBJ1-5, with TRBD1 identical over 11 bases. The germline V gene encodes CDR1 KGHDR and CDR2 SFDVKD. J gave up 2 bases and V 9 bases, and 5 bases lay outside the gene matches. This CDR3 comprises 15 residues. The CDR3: CATPGQGDGNQPQHF. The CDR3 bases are TGTGCCACCCCGGGACAGGGGGATGGCAATCAGCCCCAGCATTTT.

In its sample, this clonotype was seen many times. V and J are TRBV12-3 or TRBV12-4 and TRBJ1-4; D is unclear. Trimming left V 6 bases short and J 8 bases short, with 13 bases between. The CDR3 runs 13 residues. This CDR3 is CASRGWPGEKLFF. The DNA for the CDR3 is TGTGCCAGCAGAGGCTGGCCGGGGGAAAAACTGTTTTTT.

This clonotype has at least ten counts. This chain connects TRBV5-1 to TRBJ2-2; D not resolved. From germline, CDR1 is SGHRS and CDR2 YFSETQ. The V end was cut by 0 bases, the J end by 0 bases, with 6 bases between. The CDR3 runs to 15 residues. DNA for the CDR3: TGCGCCAGCAGCTTGGTCCAGTCGAACACCGGGGAGCTGTTTTTT. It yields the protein CASSLVQSNTGELFF.

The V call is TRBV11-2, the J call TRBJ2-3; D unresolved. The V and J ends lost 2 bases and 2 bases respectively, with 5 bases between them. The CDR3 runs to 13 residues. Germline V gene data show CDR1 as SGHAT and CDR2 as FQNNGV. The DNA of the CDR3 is TGTGCCAGCAGCTTACTGGTCACAGATACGCAGTATTTT. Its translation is CASSLLVTDTQYF.

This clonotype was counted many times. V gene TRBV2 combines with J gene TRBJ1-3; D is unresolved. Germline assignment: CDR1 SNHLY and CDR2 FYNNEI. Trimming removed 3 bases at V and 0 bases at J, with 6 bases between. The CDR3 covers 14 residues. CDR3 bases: TGTGCCAGCAGTGACTTGATCTCTGGAAACACCATATATTTT. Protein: CASSDLISGNTIYF.

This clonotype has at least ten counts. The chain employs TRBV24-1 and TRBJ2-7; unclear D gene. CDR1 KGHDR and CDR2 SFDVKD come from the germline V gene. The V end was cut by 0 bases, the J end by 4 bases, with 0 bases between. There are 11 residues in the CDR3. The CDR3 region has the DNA TGTGCCACCAGTGATTTGTACGAGCAGTACTTC. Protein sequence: CATSDLYEQYF.

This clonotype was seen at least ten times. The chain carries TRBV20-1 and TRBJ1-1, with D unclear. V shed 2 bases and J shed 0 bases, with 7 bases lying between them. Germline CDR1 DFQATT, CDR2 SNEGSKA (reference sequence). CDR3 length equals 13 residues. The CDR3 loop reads CSARKDMNTEAFF. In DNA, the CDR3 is TGCAGTGCTAGAAAAGACATGAACACTGAAGCTTTCTTT.

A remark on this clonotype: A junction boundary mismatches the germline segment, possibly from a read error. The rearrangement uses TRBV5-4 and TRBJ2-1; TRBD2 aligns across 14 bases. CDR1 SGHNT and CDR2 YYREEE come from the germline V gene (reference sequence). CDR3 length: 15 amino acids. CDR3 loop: CASSFGTSGSNEQIF. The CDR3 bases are TGTGCCAGCAGCTTTGGGACTAGCGGGAGCAATGAGCAGATCTTC.

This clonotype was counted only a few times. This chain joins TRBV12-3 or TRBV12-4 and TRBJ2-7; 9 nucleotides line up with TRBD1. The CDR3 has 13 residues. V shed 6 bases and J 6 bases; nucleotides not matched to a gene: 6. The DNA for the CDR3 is TGTGCCAGCAGGAGACAGGGGGTGGGCGAGCAGTACTTC. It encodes CASRRQGVGEQYF.

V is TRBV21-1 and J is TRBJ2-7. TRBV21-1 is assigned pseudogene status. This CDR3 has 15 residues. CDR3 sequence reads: CASSKLGRFRYVQYV. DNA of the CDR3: TGTGCCAGCAGCAAATTAGGTCGTTTTCGGTACGTGCAGTACGTC.